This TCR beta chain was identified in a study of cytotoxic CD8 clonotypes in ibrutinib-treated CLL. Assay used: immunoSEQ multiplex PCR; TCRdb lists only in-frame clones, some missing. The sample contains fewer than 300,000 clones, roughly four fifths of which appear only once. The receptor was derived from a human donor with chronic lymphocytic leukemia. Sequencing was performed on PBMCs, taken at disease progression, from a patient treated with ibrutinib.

The CDR3 protein is CASSWEGRSGNTIYF. In DNA, the CDR3 is TGTGCCAGCAGCTGGGAAGGCCGCTCTGGAAACACCATATATTTT. The chain uses TRBV5-6 and TRBJ1-3; D gene ambiguous. Germline loops: CDR1 SGHDT, CDR2 YYEEEE. Deletions cut 3 bases from V and 0 bases from J, with 10 bases between. CDR3 length: 15 amino acids.